The present T cell receptor (beta chain) was sequenced within a study of blood T cells in healthy people across ages. The ends lost 4 bases at V and 4 bases at J; junction bases unmatched: 9. Germline V gene lookup returns CDR1 SEHNR and CDR2 FQNEAQ (reference sequence). The CDR3 is made up of 15 amino acids. General study results and limits: Long-lived donors had more naive CD4+ cells and higher diversity than aged donors. With age, beta diversity per million T cells declined roughly linearly, significantly by 30 to 40.

A second PCR of about 7 to 11 cycles used a sample-barcoded 5' primer and a J-beta primer mix. TCRdb called the 5' RACE reads again in MiXCR, with one record for every CDR3 protein. The table has 1.5 million to 2 million distinct CDR3 sequences, roughly 30% seen once. This clonotype appeared a few times. Its antigen remains unidentified. V usage is TRBV7-9 and J usage is TRBJ1-2; TRBD1 agrees at 7 bases. The clonotype comes from a woman aged 30 to 39 in good health. Sequences were obtained from blood. CDR3 sequence reads: CASSSQDRSFYGYTF. The CDR3 DNA is TGTGCCAGCAGCTCACAGGACAGGTCCTTCTATGGCTACACCTTC.